This T cell receptor (beta chain) derives from a study of T cell responses to AZD1222 COVID-19 vaccine. The germline gives CDR1 SGHNT, CDR2 YYREEE (reference sequence). This CDR3 is built from 15 residues. V was pared by 5 bases and J by 3 bases, with 15 bases between. As regards this clone: Its antigen is as yet unknown.

Sequenced by immunoSEQ multiplex PCR; TCRdb stores in-frame clones only, minus some. This sample carries 150,000 to 200,000 clones, around 90% of them seen once, and the ten largest clones take 1.3%. Overall study findings and caveats: The donor cohort was predominantly white British with a female majority, and clonal diversity may have been underestimated. Of spike-specific TCRs, nearly half reportedly target regions left unmutated in variants. Repertoires were obtained only post-peak T cell response.

The V and J genes are TRBV5-4 and TRBJ1-3; D gene unclear. The source is an adult in good health. The sequences come from peripheral blood, collected on day 0 of AZD1222 vaccination. The CDR3 reads CASSNTLGIGNTIYF. The CDR3 bases are TGTGCCAGCAGTAATACTCTTGGGATTGGAAACACCATATATTTT. The entire variable domain, with the rest obtained from reference TRBV5-4 and TRBJ1-3, is as follows: ETGVTQSPTHLIKTRGQQVTLRCSSQSGHNTVSWYQQALGQGPQFIFQYYREEENGRGNFPPRFSGLQFPNYSSELNVNALELDDSALYLCASSNTLGIGNTIYFGEGSWLTVV.